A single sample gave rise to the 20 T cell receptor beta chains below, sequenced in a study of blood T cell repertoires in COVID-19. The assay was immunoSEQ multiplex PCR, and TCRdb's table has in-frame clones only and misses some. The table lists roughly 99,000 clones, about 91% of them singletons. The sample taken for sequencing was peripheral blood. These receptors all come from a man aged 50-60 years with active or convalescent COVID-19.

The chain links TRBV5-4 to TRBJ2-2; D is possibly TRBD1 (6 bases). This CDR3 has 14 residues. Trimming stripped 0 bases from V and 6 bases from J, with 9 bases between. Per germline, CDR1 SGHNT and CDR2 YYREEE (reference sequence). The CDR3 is CASSLGRGSGELFF. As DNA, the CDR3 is TGTGCCAGCAGCTTGGGTAGGGGGTCCGGGGAGCTGTTTTTT.

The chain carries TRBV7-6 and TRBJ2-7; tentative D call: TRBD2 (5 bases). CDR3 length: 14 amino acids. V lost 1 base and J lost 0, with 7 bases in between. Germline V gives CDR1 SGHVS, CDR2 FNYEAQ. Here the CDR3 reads CASSLGAGSYEQYF. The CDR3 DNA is TGTGCCAGCAGCTTAGGGGCGGGCTCCTACGAGCAGTACTTC. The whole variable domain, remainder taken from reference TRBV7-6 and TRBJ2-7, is GAGVSQSPRYKVTKRGQDVALRCDPISGHVSLYWYRQALGQGPEFLTYFNYEAQQDKSGLPNDRFSAERPEGSISTLTIQRTEQRDSAMYRCASSLGAGSYEQYFGPGTRLTVT.

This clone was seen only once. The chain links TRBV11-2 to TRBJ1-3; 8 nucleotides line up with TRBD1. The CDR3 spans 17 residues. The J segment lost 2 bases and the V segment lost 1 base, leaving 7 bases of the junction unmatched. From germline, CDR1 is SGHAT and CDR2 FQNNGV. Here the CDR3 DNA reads TGTGCCAGCAGCTTAGTCCAGGGGGCTGGAGCTGGAAACACCATATATTTT. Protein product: CASSLVQGAGAGNTIYF.

The CDR3 protein is CASSKDRNYEQYF. CDR3 bases: TGTGCCAGCAGTAAGGACAGGAATTACGAGCAGTACTTC. The chain combines TRBV6-5 with TRBJ2-7; TRBD1 matches at 7 bases. Germline CDR1 is MNHEY and CDR2 is SVGAGI. V lost 5 bases to trimming and J lost 4 bases; unmatched junction nucleotides: 5. CDR3 length: 13 amino acids.

This CDR3 reads CASSLEPGAFYNEQFF. The CDR3 region has the DNA TGCGCCAGCAGCTTGGAACCAGGGGCTTTCTACAATGAGCAGTTCTTC. V is TRBV5-1 and J is TRBJ2-1, with D perhaps matching TRBD1 (6 bases). CDR3 size: 16 residues. The V end was cut by 0 bases, the J end by 3 bases, with 13 bases between. Germline V gene data show CDR1 as SGHRS and CDR2 as YFSETQ.

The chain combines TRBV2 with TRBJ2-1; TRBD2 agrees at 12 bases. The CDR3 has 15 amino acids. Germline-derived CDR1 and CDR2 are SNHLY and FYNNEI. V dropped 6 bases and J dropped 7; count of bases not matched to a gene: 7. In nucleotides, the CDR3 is TGTGCCAGCAGGCTAGCGGGAGGGCCGATAAATGAGCAGTTCTTC. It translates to CASRLAGGPINEQFF.

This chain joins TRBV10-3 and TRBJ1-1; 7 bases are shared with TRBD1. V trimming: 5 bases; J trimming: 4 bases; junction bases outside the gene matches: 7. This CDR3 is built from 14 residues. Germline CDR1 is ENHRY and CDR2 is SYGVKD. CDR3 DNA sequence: TGTGCCATCAGTAAGGGGGCGCAAGGCACTGAAGCTTTCTTT. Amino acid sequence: CAISKGAQGTEAFF.

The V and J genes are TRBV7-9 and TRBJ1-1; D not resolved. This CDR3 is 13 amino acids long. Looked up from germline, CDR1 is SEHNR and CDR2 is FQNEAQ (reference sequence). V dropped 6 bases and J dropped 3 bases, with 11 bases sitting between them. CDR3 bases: TGTGCCAGCAGTCAGGCTCAATACACTGAAGCTTTCTTT. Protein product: CASSQAQYTEAFF.

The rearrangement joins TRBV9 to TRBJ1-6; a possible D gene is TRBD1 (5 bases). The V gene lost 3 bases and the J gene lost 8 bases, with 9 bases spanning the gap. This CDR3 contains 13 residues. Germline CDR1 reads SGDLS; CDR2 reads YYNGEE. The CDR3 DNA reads TGTGCCAGCAGCGAGACAGAACATTCACCCCTCCACTTT. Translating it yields CASSETEHSPLHF.

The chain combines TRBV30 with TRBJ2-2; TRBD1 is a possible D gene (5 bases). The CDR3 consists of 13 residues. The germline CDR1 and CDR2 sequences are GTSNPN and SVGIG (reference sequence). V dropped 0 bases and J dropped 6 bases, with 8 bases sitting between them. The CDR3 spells CAWSVGAPGELFF. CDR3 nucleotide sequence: TGTGCCTGGAGTGTAGGGGCCCCCGGGGAGCTGTTTTTT. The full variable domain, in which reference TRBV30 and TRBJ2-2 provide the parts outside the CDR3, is SQTIHQWPATLVQPVGSPLSLECTVEGTSNPNLYWYRQAAGRGLQLLFYSVGIGQISSEVPQNLSASRPQDRQFILSSKKLLLSDSGFYLCAWSVGAPGELFFGEGSRLTVL.

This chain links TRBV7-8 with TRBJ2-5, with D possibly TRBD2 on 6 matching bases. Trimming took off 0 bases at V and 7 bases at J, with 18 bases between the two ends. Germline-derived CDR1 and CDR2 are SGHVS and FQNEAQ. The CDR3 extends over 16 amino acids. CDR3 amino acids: CASSLAVGSVQGTQYF. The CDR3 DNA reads TGTGCCAGCAGCTTAGCGGTCGGGAGCGTCCAGGGGACCCAGTACTTC. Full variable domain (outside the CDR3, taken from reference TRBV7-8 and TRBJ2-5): GAGVSQSPRYKVAKRGQDVALRCDPISGHVSLFWYQQALGQGPEFLTYFQNEAQLDKSGLPSDRFFAERPEGSVSTLKIQRTQQEDSAVYLCASSLAVGSVQGTQYFGPGTRLLVL.

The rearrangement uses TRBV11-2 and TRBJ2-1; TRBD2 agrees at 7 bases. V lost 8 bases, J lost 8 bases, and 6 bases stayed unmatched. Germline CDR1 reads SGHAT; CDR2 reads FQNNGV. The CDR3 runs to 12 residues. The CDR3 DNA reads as TGTGCCAGCCAGAGCGGGAATTATGAGCAGTTCTTC. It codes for CASQSGNYEQFF.

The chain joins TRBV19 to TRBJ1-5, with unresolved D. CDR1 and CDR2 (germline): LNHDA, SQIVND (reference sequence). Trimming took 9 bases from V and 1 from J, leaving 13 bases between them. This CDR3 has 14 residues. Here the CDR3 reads CASKIFQSNQPQHF. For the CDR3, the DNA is TGTGCCAGCAAGATCTTCCAGAGCAATCAGCCCCAGCATTTT.

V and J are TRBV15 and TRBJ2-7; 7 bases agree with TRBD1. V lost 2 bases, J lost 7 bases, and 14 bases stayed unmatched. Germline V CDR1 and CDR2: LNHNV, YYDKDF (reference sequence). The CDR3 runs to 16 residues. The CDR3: CATSRPRQGSYGEQYF. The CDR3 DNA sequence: TGTGCCACCAGCAGACCTAGACAGGGTTCCTATGGTGAGCAGTACTTC.

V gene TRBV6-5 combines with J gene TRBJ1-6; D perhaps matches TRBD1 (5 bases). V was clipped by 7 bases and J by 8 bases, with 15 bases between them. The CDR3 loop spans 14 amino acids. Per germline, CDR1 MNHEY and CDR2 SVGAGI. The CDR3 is CASTSGGIYSPLHF. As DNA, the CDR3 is TGTGCCAGCACCTCGGGGGGGATCTATTCACCCCTCCACTTT.

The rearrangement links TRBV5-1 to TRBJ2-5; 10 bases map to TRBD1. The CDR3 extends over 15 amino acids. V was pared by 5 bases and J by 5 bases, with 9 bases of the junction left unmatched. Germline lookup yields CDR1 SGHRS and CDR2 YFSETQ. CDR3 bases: TGCGCCAGCAGGCCACGGACAGGGGGTGGGGAGACCCAGTACTTC. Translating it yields CASRPRTGGGETQYF.

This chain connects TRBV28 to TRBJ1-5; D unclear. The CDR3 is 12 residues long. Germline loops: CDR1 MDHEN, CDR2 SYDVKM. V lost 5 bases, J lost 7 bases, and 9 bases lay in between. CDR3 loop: CASSTDGQPQHF. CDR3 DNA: TGTGCCAGCAGTACCGACGGGCAGCCCCAGCATTTT.

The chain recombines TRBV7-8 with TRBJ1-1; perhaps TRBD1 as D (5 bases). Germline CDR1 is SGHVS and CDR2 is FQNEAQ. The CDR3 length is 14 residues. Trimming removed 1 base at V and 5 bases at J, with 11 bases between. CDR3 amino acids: CASSLGAGHTEAFF. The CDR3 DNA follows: TGTGCCAGCAGCTTAGGGGCGGGGCATACTGAAGCTTTCTTT. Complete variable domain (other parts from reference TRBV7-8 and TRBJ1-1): GAGVSQSPRYKVAKRGQDVALRCDPISGHVSLFWYQQALGQGPEFLTYFQNEAQLDKSGLPSDRFFAERPEGSVSTLKIQRTQQEDSAVYLCASSLGAGHTEAFFGQGTRLTVV.

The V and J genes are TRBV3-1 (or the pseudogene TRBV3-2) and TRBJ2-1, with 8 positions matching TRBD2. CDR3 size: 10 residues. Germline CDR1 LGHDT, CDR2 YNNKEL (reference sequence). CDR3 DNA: TGTTCCGGCGGGGGGAATGAGCAGTTCTTC. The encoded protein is CSGGGNEQFF.

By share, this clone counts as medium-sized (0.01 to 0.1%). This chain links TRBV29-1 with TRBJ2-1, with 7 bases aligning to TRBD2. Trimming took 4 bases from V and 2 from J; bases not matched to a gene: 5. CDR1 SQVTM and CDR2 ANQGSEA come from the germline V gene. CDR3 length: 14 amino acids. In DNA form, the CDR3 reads TGCAGCGTTGTGGGGGGGATAGCCTACAATGAGCAGTTCTTC. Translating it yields CSVVGGIAYNEQFF.